Shown below are 27 T cell receptor beta chains from a single sample sequenced in a study of early T cells in non-severe SARS-CoV-2 infection. TCRdb called the 5' RACE reads again in MiXCR, with one record for every CDR3 protein. The profile shows about 76,000 distinct CDR3 sequences, over 9% of them singletons. Sequences were obtained from whole blood. Every receptor here comes from an adult who was a healthcare worker with PCR-confirmed SARS-CoV-2 infection or an uninfected control (not recorded which).

This clonotype was seen many times. This rearrangement joins TRBV11-2 to TRBJ2-7; the match to TRBD2 covers 9 bases. Germline assignment: CDR1 SGHAT and CDR2 FQNNGV. V was pared by 0 bases and J by 2 bases, with 5 bases of the junction left unmatched. The CDR3 has 16 residues. In nucleotides, the CDR3 is TGTGCCAGCAGCTTAGATTCTAGCGGGGCCGCCTACGAGCAGTACTTC. Its protein is CASSLDSSGAAYEQYF.

This chain joins TRBV27 and TRBJ1-3; D might be TRBD1 (5 bases). V shed 6 bases and J shed 2 bases, with 8 bases lying between them. This CDR3 comprises 13 residues. The germline V gene has CDR1 MNHEY and CDR2 SMNVEV (reference sequence). The CDR3 loop is CASRQGPGNTIYF. CDR3 nucleotides: TGTGCCAGCAGGCAGGGTCCTGGAAACACCATATATTTT.

This clonotype came up a few times. The chain is built from TRBV11-2 and TRBJ2-1; 7 bases align to TRBD1. CDR1 and CDR2 (germline): SGHAT, FQNNGV. V gave up 1 base and J gave up 5 bases; unmatched junction bases: 8. The CDR3 is 16 amino acids. DNA of the CDR3: TGTGCCAGCAGCTTAGTTTGGGACAGAATGGACAATGAGCAGTTCTTC. It specifies CASSLVWDRMDNEQFF.

The rearrangement links TRBV4-2 to TRBJ2-1, with TRBD2 as a possible D gene (6 bases). V was shortened by 4 bases and J by 8 bases, with 15 bases between the two germline ends. The CDR3 loop spans 14 amino acids. In germline, CDR1 is LGHNA, CDR2 YNFKEQ. The CDR3 bases are TGTGCCAGCAGCCCACTGGGACTTCGGGATGAGCAGTTCTTC. It codes for CASSPLGLRDEQFF.

This clonotype was counted many times. The genes are TRBV20-1 and TRBJ1-2; 8 positions agree with TRBD1. CDR1 and CDR2 from the germline V gene are DFQATT and SNEGSKA (reference sequence). The CDR3 totals 16 residues. The V segment lost 3 bases and the J segment 0 bases; nucleotides outside the gene matches: 9. The CDR3 region has the DNA TGCAGTGCTAGCCCCAGGGGGCGGCCTGCTAACTATGGCTACACCTTC. Protein: CSASPRGRPANYGYTF.

The chain uses TRBV7-9 and TRBJ2-7; D is possibly TRBD2 (6 bases). The V gene's germline CDR1 is SEHNR and CDR2 FQNEAQ (reference sequence). The CDR3 runs to 19 residues. V was trimmed by 2 bases and J by 5 bases, leaving 28 bases between them. The CDR3 here is CASSLIVGSRGFGEDEQYF. In DNA form, the CDR3 reads TGTGCCAGCAGCTTAATTGTAGGGAGTCGGGGATTTGGGGAGGACGAGCAGTACTTC.

This clonotype was seen at least ten times. The chain has TRBV7-6 and TRBJ2-1; 10 positions agree with TRBD2. This CDR3 has 15 amino acids. V lost 1 base and J lost 7; bases outside the gene matches: 4. Germline loops: CDR1 SGHVS, CDR2 FNYEAQ. The CDR3, as DNA: TGTGCCAGCAGCTTAGTAGCGGGGGGCCGAAATGAGCAGTTCTTC. As protein: CASSLVAGGRNEQFF.

The chain links TRBV28 to TRBJ1-5; D remains unclear. In germline, CDR1 is MDHEN, CDR2 SYDVKM. Trimming took 2 bases from V and 7 from J, leaving 3 bases between them. The CDR3 length is 11 residues. Here the CDR3 DNA reads TGTGCCAGCAGTTTAAACCAGCCCCAGCATTTT. This codes for CASSLNQPQHF. The whole variable domain, filled in from reference TRBV28 and TRBJ1-5, reads DVKVTQSSRYLVKRTGEKVFLECVQDMDHENMFWYRQDPGLGLRLIYFSYDVKMKEKGDIPEGYSVSREKKERFSLILESASTNQTSMYLCASSLNQPQHFGDGTRLSIL.

This clonotype has at least ten counts. In nucleotides, the CDR3 is TGTGCCAGCAGCCGAATGGCGGGCGTTCAAGAGACCCAGTACTTC. Protein product: CASSRMAGVQETQYF. The chain is built from TRBV11-2 and TRBJ2-5; tentatively, D is TRBD2 (5 bases). Germline loops: CDR1 SGHAT, CDR2 FQNNGV. V dropped 5 bases and J dropped 2 bases, with 15 bases sitting between them. The CDR3 loop spans 15 amino acids.

This clonotype was seen many times. The chain recombines TRBV13 with TRBJ2-6, with 7 bases that match TRBD2. The germline V gene has CDR1 PRHDT and CDR2 FYEKMQ (reference sequence). The ends lost 2 bases at V and 0 bases at J; junction bases unmatched: 7. The CDR3 covers 18 residues. The CDR3 reads CASSLWGEGVSGANVLTF. DNA of the CDR3: TGTGCCAGCAGCTTATGGGGGGAGGGCGTCTCTGGGGCCAACGTCCTGACTTTC.

This chain uses TRBV29-1 with TRBJ2-7, with D perhaps matching TRBD1 or TRBD2 (5 bases each). Trimming cost V 3 bases and J 5 bases, with 8 bases left between them. The CDR3 is 11 amino acids. Germline V gene data show CDR1 as SQVTM and CDR2 as ANQGSEA. Here the CDR3 DNA reads TGCAGCGTTGATTGGGGGAACGAGCAGTACTTC. The encoded protein is CSVDWGNEQYF.

The table lists this clonotype with a few counts. V is TRBV6-2 or TRBV6-3 and J is TRBJ2-7; 9 positions agree with TRBD1. This CDR3 is built from 15 residues. Germline CDR1 is MNHEY and CDR2 is SVGEGT. The V gene end was trimmed by 0 bases and the J gene end by 12 bases; junction bases not matched to a gene: 12. In nucleotides, the CDR3 is TGTGCCAGCAGTTACTCGAAAGGGACAGGGACCATACTGTACTTC. Translating gives CASSYSKGTGTILYF.

There are many counts of this clonotype. The chain joins TRBV21-1 to TRBJ2-7; TRBD1 reflects the table's D call only, with no check against the DNA. TRBV21-1 is marked as a pseudogene. The CDR3 extends over 16 amino acids. As DNA, the CDR3 is TGTGCCAGCAGCAACGACGGACAGGGTGTAGTACACGAGCAGTACTTC. It is translated as CASSNDGQGVVHEQYF.

This clonotype was seen more than once but under ten times. The chain has TRBV3-1 and TRBJ2-1; a possible D gene is TRBD2 (7 bases). Trimming removed 4 bases from V and 6 bases from J, with 19 bases in between. The CDR3 contains 16 residues. The germline CDR1 and CDR2 sequences are LGHDT and YNNKEL (reference sequence). Written as DNA, the CDR3 is TGTGCCAGCAGCCGACGCGGGGGCGCCGGCGCCAATGAGCAGTTCTTC. It encodes CASSRRGGAGANEQFF.

The table lists this clonotype with a few counts. The chain uses TRBV2 and TRBJ2-3; a possible D gene is TRBD1 (6 bases). This CDR3 is 11 amino acids long. The germline V gene has CDR1 SNHLY and CDR2 FYNNEI. V gave up 8 bases and J gave up 7 bases, with 10 bases separating them. Here the CDR3 DNA reads TGTGCCAGCTTGGACAGCTATACGCAGTATTTT. This encodes CASLDSYTQYF. Looking up the rest from reference TRBV2 and TRBJ2-3 gives the full variable domain: EPEVTQTPSHQVTQMGQEVILRCVPISNHLYFYWYRQILGQKVEFLVSFYNNEISEKSEIFDDQFSVERPDGSNFTLKIRSTKLEDSAMYFCASLDSYTQYFGPGTRLTVL.

This clonotype occurred many times. This chain uses TRBV14 with TRBJ1-1; tentatively, D is TRBD1 (5 bases). V was trimmed by 1 base and J by 8 bases, leaving 11 bases between them. Germline V gene lookup returns CDR1 SGHDN and CDR2 FVKESK. The CDR3 is 13 residues long. The CDR3 DNA sequence: TGTGCCAGCAGCCAAGTGACAGACGCGGAAGCTTTCTTT. Protein sequence: CASSQVTDAEAFF.

The rearrangement joins TRBV5-4 to TRBJ2-5, with D maybe TRBD2 (6 bases). CDR1 and CDR2 from the germline V gene are SGHNT and YYREEE (reference sequence). Trimming stripped 5 bases from V and 4 bases from J, with 15 bases between. The CDR3 sequence is 14 residues long. This chain's CDR3 is CASSSRGGGETQYF. For the CDR3, the DNA is TGTGCCAGCAGTTCCCGGGGAGGCGGAGAGACCCAGTACTTC.

This clonotype appeared a few times. This chain uses TRBV30 with TRBJ1-4, with D maybe TRBD1 (5 bases). The germline V gene encodes CDR1 GTSNPN and CDR2 SVGIG (reference sequence). This CDR3 is 12 amino acids long. V lost 5 bases and J 5 bases, leaving 9 bases between the germline ends. This CDR3 reads CAWAGGNEKLFF. In DNA, the CDR3 is TGTGCCTGGGCCGGGGGGAATGAAAAACTGTTTTTT.

This clonotype was seen repeatedly, ten times or more. V usage is TRBV29-1 and J usage is TRBJ2-6; D is possibly TRBD2 (7 bases). Germline CDR1 and CDR2: SQVTM and ANQGSEA. The CDR3 runs to 16 residues. V shed 6 bases and J shed 0 bases, with 15 bases lying between them. The CDR3 loop is CSVPSGGFSGANVLTF. CDR3 in DNA: TGCAGCGTCCCCTCGGGGGGCTTCTCTGGGGCCAACGTCCTGACTTTC. Combining the CDR3 with reference TRBV29-1 and TRBJ2-6 gives the whole variable domain SAVISQKPSRDICQRGTSLTIQCQVDSQVTMMFWYRQQPGQSLTLIATANQGSEATYESGFVIDKFPISRPNLTFSTLTVSNMSPEDSSIYLCSVPSGGFSGANVLTFGAGSRLTVL.

The chain has TRBV29-1 and TRBJ1-6; TRBD1 matches at 7 bases. The CDR3 consists of 13 residues. The germline V gene encodes CDR1 SQVTM and CDR2 ANQGSEA. Trimming removed 5 bases from V and 10 bases from J; junction bases left unmatched: 8. The CDR3 coding sequence is TGCAGCGTTCGCGGGACAGTAGACTCACCCCTCCACTTT. Amino acids: CSVRGTVDSPLHF.

A remark on this clonotype: Possible read error: a much larger clone is one base away. V gene TRBV6-2 or TRBV6-3 combines with J gene TRBJ2-6; a possible D gene is TRBD1 (6 bases). The V gene's germline CDR1 is MNHEY and CDR2 SVGEGT. The CDR3 loop spans 17 amino acids. The CDR3 bases are TGTGCCAGCAGTTACTCCGGACAGATTTCTGGGGCCAACGTCCCGACTTTC. Translated, it gives CASSYSGQISGANVPTF.

This rearrangement joins TRBV7-2 to TRBJ1-2, with D perhaps matching TRBD1 (5 bases). The germline gives CDR1 SGHTA, CDR2 FQGNSA. The CDR3 totals 17 residues. Trimming took 5 bases from V and 0 from J, leaving 19 bases between them. The CDR3 is CASSPYAGTVANYGYTF. The CDR3 DNA reads as TGTGCCAGCAGCCCATATGCAGGGACGGTCGCTAACTATGGCTACACCTTC.

The V and J genes are TRBV11-3 and TRBJ2-7; D unresolved. The germline gives CDR1 SGHNT, CDR2 YENEEA. The CDR3 sequence is 13 residues long. Trimming pared 5 bases from V and 3 bases from J, leaving 11 bases between. The CDR3 nucleotides read TGTGCCAGCAGCCCTGGACCGCGCTACGAGCAGTACTTC. Translated: CASSPGPRYEQYF.

V and J are TRBV29-1 and TRBJ1-2, with a tentative D call TRBD1 (6 bases). Germline lookup yields CDR1 SQVTM and CDR2 ANQGSEA. V was cut by 7 bases and J by 8 bases, with 20 bases left in between. CDR3 length: 13 residues. CDR3 nucleotides: TGCAGCGCAGAGGAGGCAGGGGAAAGCGGCTACACCTTC. Its protein is CSAEEAGESGYTF.

The table lists this clonotype with many counts. The V and J genes are TRBV12-3 or TRBV12-4 and TRBJ2-7; 8 bases map to TRBD2. J gave up 2 bases and V 5 bases, and 8 bases lay outside the gene matches. This CDR3 is 15 amino acids long. CDR3 sequence reads: CASSLTAGATYEQYF. The DNA for the CDR3 is TGTGCCAGCAGTCTAACAGCGGGGGCCACCTACGAGCAGTACTTC.

V gene TRBV3-1 combines with J gene TRBJ2-1, with TRBD1 matching 9 bases. CDR1 LGHDT and CDR2 YNNKEL come from the germline V gene (reference sequence). Losses at the gene ends were 4 bases for V and 2 bases for J; bases not matched to a gene: 3. This CDR3 spans 15 amino acids. CDR3 bases: TGTGCCAGCAGCCCCAGACAGGGGGCCTACAATGAGCAGTTCTTC. Protein sequence: CASSPRQGAYNEQFF.

This clonotype occurred many times. The genes are TRBV7-2 and TRBJ2-3; tentatively, D is TRBD1 (5 bases). Germline loops: CDR1 SGHTA, CDR2 FQGNSA. CDR3 length equals 13 residues. Trimming removed 5 bases at V and 6 bases at J, with 12 bases between. CDR3 in DNA: TGTGCCAGCAGCCCCCCCAGGGTTGATACGCAGTATTTT. Protein product: CASSPPRVDTQYF.